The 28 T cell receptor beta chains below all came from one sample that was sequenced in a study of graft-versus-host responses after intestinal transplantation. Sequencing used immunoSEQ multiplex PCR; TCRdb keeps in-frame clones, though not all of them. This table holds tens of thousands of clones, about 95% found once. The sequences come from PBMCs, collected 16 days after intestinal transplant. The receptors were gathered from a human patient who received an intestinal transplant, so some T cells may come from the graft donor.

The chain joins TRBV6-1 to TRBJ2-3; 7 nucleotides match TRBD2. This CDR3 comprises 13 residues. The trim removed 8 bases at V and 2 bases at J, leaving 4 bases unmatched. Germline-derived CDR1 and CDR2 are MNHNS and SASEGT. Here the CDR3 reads CASGRGPTDTQYF. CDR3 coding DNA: TGTGCCAGCGGGAGGGGACCCACAGATACGCAGTATTTT.

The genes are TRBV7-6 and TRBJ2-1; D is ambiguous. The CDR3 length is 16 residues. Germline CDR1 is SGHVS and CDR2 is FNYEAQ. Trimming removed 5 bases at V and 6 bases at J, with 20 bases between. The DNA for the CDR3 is TGTGCCAGCAGCAACCGCCCAGCTTGGCACATCAATGAGCAGTTCTTC. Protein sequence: CASSNRPAWHINEQFF.

The chain's CDR3 is CASSLKGFDGLFNEQFF. As DNA, the CDR3 is TGTGCCAGCAGTTTAAAAGGTTTTGACGGCCTCTTCAATGAGCAGTTCTTC. The V call is TRBV27, the J call TRBJ2-1; D gene ambiguous. The germline V gene has CDR1 MNHEY and CDR2 SMNVEV (reference sequence). V lost 2 bases to trimming and J lost 6 bases, with 20 bases between them. This CDR3 contains 17 residues.

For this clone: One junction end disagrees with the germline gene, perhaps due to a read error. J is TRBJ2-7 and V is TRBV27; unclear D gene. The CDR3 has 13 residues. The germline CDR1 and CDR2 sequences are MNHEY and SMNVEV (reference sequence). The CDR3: CASNLLGPYEQYF. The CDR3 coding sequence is TGTGCCAGCAATTTATTGGGTCCCTACGAGCAGTACTTC.

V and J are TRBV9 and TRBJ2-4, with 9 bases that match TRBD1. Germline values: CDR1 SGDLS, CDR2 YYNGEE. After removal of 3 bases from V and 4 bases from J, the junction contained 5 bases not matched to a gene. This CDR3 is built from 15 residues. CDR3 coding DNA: TGTGCCAGCAGCGGATCCGGGACAGGGAAAAACATTCAGTACTTC. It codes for CASSGSGTGKNIQYF.

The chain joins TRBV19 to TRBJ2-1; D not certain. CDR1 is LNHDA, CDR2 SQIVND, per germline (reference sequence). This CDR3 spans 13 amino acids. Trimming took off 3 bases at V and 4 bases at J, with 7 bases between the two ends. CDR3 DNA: TGTGCCAGTAGTATCCCTCAGTACAATGAGCAGTTCTTC. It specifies CASSIPQYNEQFF.

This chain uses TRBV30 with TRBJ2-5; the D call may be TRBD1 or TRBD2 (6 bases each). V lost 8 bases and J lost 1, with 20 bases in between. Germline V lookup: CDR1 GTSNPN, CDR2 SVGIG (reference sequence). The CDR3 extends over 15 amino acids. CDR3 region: CAGGWRGETQETQYF. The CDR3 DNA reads TGTGCCGGGGGGTGGAGGGGGGAGACCCAAGAGACCCAGTACTTC.

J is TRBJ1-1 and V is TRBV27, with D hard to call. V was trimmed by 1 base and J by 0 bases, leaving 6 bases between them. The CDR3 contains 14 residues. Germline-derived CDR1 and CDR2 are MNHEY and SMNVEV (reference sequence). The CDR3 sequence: CASSLFAVNTEAFF. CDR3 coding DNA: TGTGCCAGCAGTTTATTTGCAGTGAACACTGAAGCTTTCTTT.

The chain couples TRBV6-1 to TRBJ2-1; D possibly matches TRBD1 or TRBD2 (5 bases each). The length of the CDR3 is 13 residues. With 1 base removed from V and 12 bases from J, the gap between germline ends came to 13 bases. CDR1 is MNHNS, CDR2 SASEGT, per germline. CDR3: CASSEVGTRLQFF. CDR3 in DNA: TGTGCCAGCAGTGAAGTGGGGACCCGCCTGCAGTTCTTC.

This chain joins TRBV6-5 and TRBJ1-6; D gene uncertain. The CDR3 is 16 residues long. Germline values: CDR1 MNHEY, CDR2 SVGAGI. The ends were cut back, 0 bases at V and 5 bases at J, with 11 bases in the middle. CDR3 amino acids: CASSYSLDHDNSPLHF. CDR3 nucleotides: TGTGCCAGCAGTTACTCTTTGGACCACGATAATTCACCCCTCCACTTT.

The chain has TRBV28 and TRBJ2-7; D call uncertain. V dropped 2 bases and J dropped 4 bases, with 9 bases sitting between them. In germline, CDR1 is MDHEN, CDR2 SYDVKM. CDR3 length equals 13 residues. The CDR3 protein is CASSLNPAYEQYF. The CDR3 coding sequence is TGTGCCAGCAGTTTAAACCCTGCTTACGAGCAGTACTTC. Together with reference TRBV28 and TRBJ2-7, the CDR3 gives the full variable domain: DVKVTQSSRYLVKRTGEKVFLECVQDMDHENMFWYRQDPGLGLRLIYFSYDVKMKEKGDIPEGYSVSREKKERFSLILESASTNQTSMYLCASSLNPAYEQYFGPGTRLTVT.

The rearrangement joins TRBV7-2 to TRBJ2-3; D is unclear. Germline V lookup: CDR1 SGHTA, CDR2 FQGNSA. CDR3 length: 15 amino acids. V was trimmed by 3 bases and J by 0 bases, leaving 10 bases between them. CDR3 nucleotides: TGTGCCAGCAGCTTTGGCCGGACCAGCACAGATACGCAGTATTTT. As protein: CASSFGRTSTDTQYF.

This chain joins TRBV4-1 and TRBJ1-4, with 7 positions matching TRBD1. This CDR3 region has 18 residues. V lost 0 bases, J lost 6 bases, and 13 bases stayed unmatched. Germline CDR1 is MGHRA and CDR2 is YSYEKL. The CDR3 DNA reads TGCGCCAGCAGCCAAGAGGGACAGCCTCCCTTGTTAGATGAAAAACTGTTTTTT. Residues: CASSQEGQPPLLDEKLFF.

The CDR3, as DNA: TGTGCCAGCAGCGTATGGGGGGAAACTGAAGCTTTCTTT. As protein: CASSVWGETEAFF. The chain is built from TRBV9 and TRBJ1-1; a weak D match, TRBD1 (5 bases). CDR3 length equals 13 residues. Germline-derived CDR1 and CDR2 are SGDLS and YYNGEE. V lost 1 base and J lost 5, with 9 bases in between. The whole variable domain, remainder taken from reference TRBV9 and TRBJ1-1, is DSGVTQTPKHLITATGQRVTLRCSPRSGDLSVYWYQQSLDQGLQFLIQYYNGEERAKGNILERFSAQQFPDLHSELNLSSLELGDSALYFCASSVWGETEAFFGQGTRLTVV.

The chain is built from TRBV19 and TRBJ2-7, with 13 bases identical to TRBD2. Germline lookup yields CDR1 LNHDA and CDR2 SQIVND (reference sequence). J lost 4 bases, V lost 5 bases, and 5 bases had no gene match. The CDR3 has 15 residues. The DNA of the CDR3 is TGTGCCAGTAGTCCCCGGACTAGCGGGAGTTACGAGCAGTACTTC. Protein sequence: CASSPRTSGSYEQYF. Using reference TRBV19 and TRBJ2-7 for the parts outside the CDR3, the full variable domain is DGGITQSPKYLFRKEGQNVTLSCEQNLNHDAMYWYRQDPGQGLRLIYYSQIVNDFQKGDIAEGYSVSREKKESFPLTVTSAQKNPTAFYLCASSPRTSGSYEQYFGPGTRLTVT.

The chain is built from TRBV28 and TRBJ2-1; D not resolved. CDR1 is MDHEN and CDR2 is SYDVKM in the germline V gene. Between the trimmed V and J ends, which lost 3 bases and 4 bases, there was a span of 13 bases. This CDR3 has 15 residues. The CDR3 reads CASSLVPLGYNEQFF. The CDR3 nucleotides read TGTGCCAGCAGTTTGGTGCCATTGGGGTACAATGAGCAGTTCTTC.

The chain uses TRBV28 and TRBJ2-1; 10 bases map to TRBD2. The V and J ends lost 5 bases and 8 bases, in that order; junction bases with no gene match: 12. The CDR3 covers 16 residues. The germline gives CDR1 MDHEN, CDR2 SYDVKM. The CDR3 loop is CASSRYPLAGAHEQFF. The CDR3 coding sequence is TGTGCCAGCAGTCGCTATCCCCTAGCGGGAGCCCATGAGCAGTTCTTC.

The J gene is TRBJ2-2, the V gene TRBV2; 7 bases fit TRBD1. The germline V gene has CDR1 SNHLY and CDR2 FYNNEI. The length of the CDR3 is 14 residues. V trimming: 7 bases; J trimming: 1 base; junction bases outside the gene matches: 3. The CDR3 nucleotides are TGTGCCAGCAACCGACAGGGGAACACCGGGGAGCTGTTTTTT. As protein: CASNRQGNTGELFF.

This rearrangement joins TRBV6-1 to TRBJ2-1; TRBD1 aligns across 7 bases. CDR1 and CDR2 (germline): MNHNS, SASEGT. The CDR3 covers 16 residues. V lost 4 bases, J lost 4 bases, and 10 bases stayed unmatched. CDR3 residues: CASSGWTGGNYNEQFF. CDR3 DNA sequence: TGTGCCAGCAGTGGTTGGACAGGAGGAAATTACAATGAGCAGTTCTTC.

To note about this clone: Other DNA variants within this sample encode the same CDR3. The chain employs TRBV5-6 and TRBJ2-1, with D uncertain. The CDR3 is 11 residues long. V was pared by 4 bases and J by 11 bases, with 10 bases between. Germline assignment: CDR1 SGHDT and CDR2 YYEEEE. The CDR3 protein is CASSADHKQFF. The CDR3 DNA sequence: TGTGCCAGCAGCGCGGACCACAAGCAGTTCTTC. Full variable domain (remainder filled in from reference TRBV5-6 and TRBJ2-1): DAGVTQSPTHLIKTRGQQVTLRCSPKSGHDTVSWYQQALGQGPQFIFQYYEEEERQRGNFPDRFSGHQFPNYSSELNVNALLLGDSALYLCASSADHKQFFGPGTRLTVL.

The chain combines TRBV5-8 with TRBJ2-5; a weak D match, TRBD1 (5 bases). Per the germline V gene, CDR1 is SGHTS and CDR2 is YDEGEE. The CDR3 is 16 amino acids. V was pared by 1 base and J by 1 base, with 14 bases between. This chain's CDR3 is CASSLYGLGVQETQYF. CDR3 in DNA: TGTGCCAGCAGCTTGTATGGGCTAGGGGTCCAAGAGACCCAGTACTTC. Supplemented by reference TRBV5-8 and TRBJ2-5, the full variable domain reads EAGVTQSPTHLIKTRGQQATLRCSPISGHTSVYWYQQALGLGLQFLLWYDEGEERNRGNFPPRFSGRQFPNYSSELNVNALELEDSALYLCASSLYGLGVQETQYFGPGTRLLVL.

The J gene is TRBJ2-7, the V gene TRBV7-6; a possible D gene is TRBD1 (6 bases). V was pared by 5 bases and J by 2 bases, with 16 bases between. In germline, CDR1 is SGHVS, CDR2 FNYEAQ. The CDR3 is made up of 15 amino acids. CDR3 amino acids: CASSARQALTYEQYF. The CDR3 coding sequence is TGTGCCAGCAGCGCCCGACAGGCGTTGACCTACGAGCAGTACTTC.

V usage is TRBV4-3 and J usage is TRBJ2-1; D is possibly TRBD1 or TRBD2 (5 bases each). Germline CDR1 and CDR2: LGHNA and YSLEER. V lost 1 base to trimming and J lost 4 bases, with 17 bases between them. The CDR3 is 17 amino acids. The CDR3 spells CASSQGETGEGYNEQFF. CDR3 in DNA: TGCGCCAGCAGCCAAGGGGAAACAGGAGAGGGGTACAATGAGCAGTTCTTC.

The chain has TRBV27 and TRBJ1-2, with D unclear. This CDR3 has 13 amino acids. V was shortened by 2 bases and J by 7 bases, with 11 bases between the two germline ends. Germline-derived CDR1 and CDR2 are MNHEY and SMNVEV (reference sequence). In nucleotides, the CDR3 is TGTGCCAGCAGTTTAGGGCTCTTATCTGGCTACACCTTC. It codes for CASSLGLLSGYTF.

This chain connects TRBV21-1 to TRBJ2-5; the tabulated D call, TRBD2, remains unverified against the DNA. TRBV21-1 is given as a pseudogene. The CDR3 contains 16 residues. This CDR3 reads CASSTFTRVHQETQYF. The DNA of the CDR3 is TGTGCCAGCAGCACTTTCACCCGGGTCCACCAAGAGACCCAGTACTTC.

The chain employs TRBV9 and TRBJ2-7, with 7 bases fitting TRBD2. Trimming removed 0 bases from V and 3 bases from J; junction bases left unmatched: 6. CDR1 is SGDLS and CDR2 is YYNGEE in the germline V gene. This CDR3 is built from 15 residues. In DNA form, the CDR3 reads TGTGCCAGCAGCGTAGGGGACTACCTTTTCTACGAGCAGTACTTC. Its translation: CASSVGDYLFYEQYF. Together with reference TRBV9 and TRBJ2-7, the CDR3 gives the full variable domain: DSGVTQTPKHLITATGQRVTLRCSPRSGDLSVYWYQQSLDQGLQFLIQYYNGEERAKGNILERFSAQQFPDLHSELNLSSLELGDSALYFCASSVGDYLFYEQYFGPGTRLTVT.

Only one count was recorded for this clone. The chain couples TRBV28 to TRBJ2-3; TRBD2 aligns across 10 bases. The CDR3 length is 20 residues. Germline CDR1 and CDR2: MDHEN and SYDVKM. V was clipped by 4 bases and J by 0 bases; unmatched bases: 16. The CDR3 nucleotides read TGTGCCAGCAGTTCCCCTATCCTGCTCGCGACTAGCGGGAGCACAGATACGCAGTATTTT. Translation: CASSSPILLATSGSTDTQYF.

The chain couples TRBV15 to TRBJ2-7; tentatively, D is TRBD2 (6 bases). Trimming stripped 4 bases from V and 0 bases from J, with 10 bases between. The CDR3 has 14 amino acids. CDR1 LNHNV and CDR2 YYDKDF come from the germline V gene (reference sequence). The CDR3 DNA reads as TGTGCCACCAGCACACGGGACTCCTCCTACGAGCAGTACTTC. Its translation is CATSTRDSSYEQYF. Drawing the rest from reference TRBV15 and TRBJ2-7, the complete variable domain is DAMVIQNPRYQVTQFGKPVTLSCSQTLNHNVMYWYQQKSSQAPKLLFHYYDKDFNNEADTPDNFQSRRPNTSFCFLDIRSPGLGDTAMYLCATSTRDSSYEQYFGPGTRLTVT.